This T cell receptor (beta chain) originates from a study of blood T cells in healthy people across ages. General study points: Per-million-T-cell TCR beta diversity fell roughly linearly with age. Because donor CMV status was unknown, expanded clonotype changes were possibly confounded.

Primers used in a second PCR of roughly 7 to 11 cycles were a sample-barcoded 5' primer and a J-beta primer mix. A 12-random-nucleotide template-switch adaptor tagged each cDNA molecule. TCRdb reanalysed the 5' RACE reads using MiXCR and keeps one entry per CDR3 protein. This table holds just under 550,000 distinct CDR3 sequences, approximately 25% found once. Only a few counts were recorded for this clonotype. The antigen remains unidentified. Samples each had at least 6 micrograms of total RNA extracted. The same specimen was also included in a second study, on T cells of mothers and their children.

The sample consisted of blood. The source of this sequence is a boy aged 5-17 years in good health.

CDR3 nucleotides: TGCAGTGCTGCTTGGGGGGGGGTCTACAATGAGCAGTTCTTC. Protein: CSAAWGGVYNEQFF. The chain is built from TRBV20-1 and TRBJ2-1, with 7 bases fitting TRBD2. This CDR3 region has 14 residues. Germline-derived CDR1 and CDR2 are DFQATT and SNEGSKA (reference sequence). After removal of 5 bases from V and 3 bases from J, the junction contained 7 bases not matched to a gene.